This record looks at one T cell receptor beta chain sequence and its context. Its antigen is unknown. This entry is derived from a study of cytomegalovirus exposure and HLA in healthy donors. Study-wide findings and caveats: An assumption of roughly uniform sequencing depth across donors underlay the presence/absence analyses. Association with HLA alleles at 0.05 false discovery rate was found for 16,951 TCR beta sequences in a later analysis.

CDR3 length: 13 amino acids. Deletions cut 3 bases from V and 9 bases from J, with 14 bases between. The germline CDR1 and CDR2 sequences are LNHDA and SQIVND (reference sequence). 60 Vbeta and 13 Jbeta primers were used in PCR. Sequenced by immunoSEQ multiplex PCR; TCRdb stores in-frame clones only, minus some. This table has 130,000 or so clones, about three quarters appearing once. The rearrangement uses TRBV19 and TRBJ1-2; a weak D match, TRBD1 (5 bases). The sample taken for sequencing was PBMCs. This TCR came from a man aged 35-49 years in good health and CMV-seropositive. CDR3 region: CASSIQGPLRYTF. The CDR3 DNA reads as TGTGCCAGTAGTATCCAGGGCCCTTTACGCTACACCTTC.